Below, 19 T cell receptor beta chains from the same sample are listed, as sequenced in a study of T-cell memory formation after mild COVID-19. TCRdb ran MiXCR on the 5' RACE reads and lists one entry per CDR3 protein. The sample has roughly 510,000 distinct CDR3 sequences; around 15% are singletons. Sequencing used PBMCs or a T cell subset sorted from them (not recorded which). These receptors were taken from an adult woman who had mild COVID-19 (a few samples of this study predate the infection). Cell type and time point are not known.

This clonotype was observed a handful of times. The chain joins TRBV6-5 to TRBJ1-2; weak D call: TRBD1 (6 bases). The V and J ends lost 2 bases and 8 bases respectively, with 18 bases between them. Germline V gene lookup returns CDR1 MNHEY and CDR2 SVGAGI. The CDR3 sequence is 15 residues long. The CDR3 DNA sequence: TGTGCCAGCAGTTACGATGCGGCAGGGGACGACGGCTACACCTTC. It encodes CASSYDAAGDDGYTF.

This chain links TRBV23-1 with TRBJ2-5, with 9 bases aligning to TRBD2. TRBV23-1 is filed as an ORF, its function uncertain. This CDR3 region has 17 residues. After removal of 0 bases from V and 3 bases from J, the junction contained 8 bases not matched to a gene. CDR3: CASSQSLRGGLEETQYF. DNA of the CDR3: TGCGCCAGCAGTCAATCCTTGCGGGGGGGCCTAGAAGAGACCCAGTACTTC.

This clonotype showed up just a few times. The chain is built from TRBV19 and TRBJ2-3, with D tentatively TRBD1 (5 bases). The CDR3 has 15 residues. Germline V gene sequence: CDR1 LNHDA, CDR2 SQIVND (reference sequence). The V end was cut by 6 bases, the J end by 0 bases, with 13 bases between. This chain's CDR3 is CASRPRDSSTDTQYF. CDR3 bases: TGTGCCAGTAGACCCAGGGATTCTAGCACAGATACGCAGTATTTT.

The chain combines TRBV30 with TRBJ1-1, with D possibly TRBD1 on 5 matching bases. Looked up from germline, CDR1 is GTSNPN and CDR2 is SVGIG (reference sequence). CDR3 size: 13 residues. Trimming removed 3 bases at V and 4 bases at J, with 12 bases between. CDR3: CAWRGQGSTEAFF. The DNA for the CDR3 is TGTGCCTGGAGAGGGCAGGGCTCCACTGAAGCTTTCTTT.

This clonotype was seen a few times. The V and J genes are TRBV12-3 or TRBV12-4 and TRBJ2-3; the match to TRBD2 covers 12 bases. Losses at the gene ends were 2 bases for V and 6 bases for J; bases not matched to a gene: 3. The CDR3 loop spans 15 amino acids. For the CDR3, the DNA is TGTGCCAGCAGTTTAAGCGGGACTAGCGGGGATACGCAGTATTTT. Protein sequence: CASSLSGTSGDTQYF.

This rearrangement joins TRBV19 to TRBJ2-1, with TRBD2 identical over 7 bases. The CDR3 covers 14 residues. CDR1 and CDR2 from the germline V gene are LNHDA and SQIVND (reference sequence). V trimming: 6 bases; J trimming: 6 bases; junction bases outside the gene matches: 8. CDR3: CASRVGGSGNEQFF. CDR3 nucleotide sequence: TGTGCCAGTAGGGTGGGAGGGTCCGGCAATGAGCAGTTCTTC.

The chain couples TRBV30 to TRBJ2-7; 8 nucleotides agree with TRBD1. Unmatched junction bases numbered 8, after V lost 1 base and J lost 3 bases. The length of the CDR3 is 15 residues. Germline V gives CDR1 GTSNPN, CDR2 SVGIG (reference sequence). CDR3 in DNA: TGTGCCTGGAGTGCCGGACAGGGATGGAACTACGAGCAGTACTTC. This translates into CAWSAGQGWNYEQYF.

This clonotype has a handful of counts. The chain combines TRBV19 with TRBJ2-3; a weak D match, TRBD1 (5 bases). CDR1 and CDR2 from the germline V gene are LNHDA and SQIVND (reference sequence). Trimming removed 5 bases at V and 0 bases at J, with 12 bases between. The CDR3 runs to 15 residues. CDR3 DNA: TGTGCCAGTAGTGAAACAGGCAGTAGCACAGATACGCAGTATTTT. Translated, it gives CASSETGSSTDTQYF.

The chain joins TRBV7-9 to TRBJ2-1, with 11 bases matching TRBD2. The CDR3 is 18 amino acids. The germline V gene encodes CDR1 SEHNR and CDR2 FQNEAQ (reference sequence). Trimming cost V 1 base and J 1 base; bases outside gene matches: 6. The CDR3 DNA sequence: TGTGCCAGCAGCTTAGAGGGACTAGCGGCCCATTCCTACAATGAGCAGTTCTTC. Protein sequence: CASSLEGLAAHSYNEQFF. The full variable domain, in which reference TRBV7-9 and TRBJ2-1 provide the parts outside the CDR3, is DTGVSQNPRHKITKRGQNVTFRCDPISEHNRLYWYRQTLGQGPEFLTYFQNEAQLEKSRLLSDRFSAERPKGSFSTLEIQRTEQGDSAMYLCASSLEGLAAHSYNEQFFGPGTRLTVL.

This chain joins TRBV12-3 or TRBV12-4 and TRBJ2-7, with D possibly matching TRBD2 (5 bases). V lost 4 bases to trimming and J lost 5 bases, with 12 bases between them. CDR3 length: 13 amino acids. The CDR3 loop is CASSSTSGDEQYF. CDR3 bases: TGTGCCAGCAGTTCCACCTCCGGGGACGAGCAGTACTTC.

The rearrangement uses TRBV5-5 and TRBJ1-5; TRBD1 matches 7 bases. Unmatched junction bases numbered 5, after V lost 0 bases and J lost 8 bases. The CDR3 consists of 14 residues. CDR1 and CDR2 from the germline V gene are SGHKS and YYEKEE (reference sequence). DNA of the CDR3: TGTGCCAGCAGCTTGGGTAGGGGGCTTGAGCCCCAGCATTTT. Its protein product is CASSLGRGLEPQHF.

This clonotype has only a few counts. This chain links TRBV3-1 with TRBJ2-5, with D maybe TRBD2 (5 bases). The ends were cut back, 0 bases at V and 7 bases at J, with 12 bases in the middle. There are 14 residues in the CDR3. CDR1 is LGHDT and CDR2 is YNNKEL in the germline V gene (reference sequence). The CDR3 loop is CASSQDPPGGTQYF. DNA of the CDR3: TGTGCCAGCAGCCAAGACCCGCCAGGAGGGACCCAGTACTTC.

The chain employs TRBV7-6 and TRBJ2-1; D may be TRBD2 (6 bases). This CDR3 is built from 16 residues. Trimming pared 5 bases from V and 3 bases from J, leaving 17 bases between. Germline CDR1 reads SGHVS; CDR2 reads FNYEAQ. CDR3 sequence: CASSVGGRVGYNEQFF. DNA for the CDR3: TGTGCCAGCAGCGTGGGAGGCAGGGTGGGCTACAATGAGCAGTTCTTC.

Only a few counts were recorded for this clonotype. The genes are TRBV6-1 and TRBJ1-4, with TRBD1 as a possible D gene (5 bases). V dropped 5 bases and J dropped 8 bases, with 18 bases sitting between them. CDR1 and CDR2 (germline): MNHNS, SASEGT. This CDR3 region has 15 residues. The CDR3 spells CASSPGTSVWEKLFF. The CDR3 region has the DNA TGTGCCAGCAGTCCCGGGACCTCGGTATGGGAAAAACTGTTTTTT.

This sequence joins TRBV3-1 and TRBJ2-1; maybe TRBD2 (6 bases). The CDR3 is 15 amino acids. Germline lookup yields CDR1 LGHDT and CDR2 YNNKEL (reference sequence). V was pared by 4 bases and J by 3 bases, with 13 bases between. CDR3 bases: TGTGCCAGCAGCCCGACTAGGGATGTCTACAATGAGCAGTTCTTC. Encoded protein: CASSPTRDVYNEQFF.

This clonotype occurred a few times. The V call is TRBV4-1, the J call TRBJ2-7; D might be TRBD2 (7 bases). CDR1 MGHRA and CDR2 YSYEKL come from the germline V gene. Trimming stripped 1 base from V and 2 bases from J, with 12 bases between. The CDR3 is 15 residues long. The CDR3 spells CASSQVRGATYEQYF. The CDR3 coding sequence is TGCGCCAGCAGCCAAGTCCGGGGGGCTACCTACGAGCAGTACTTC.

This clonotype was counted a few times. V usage is TRBV20-1 and J usage is TRBJ2-1; D is uncertain. The CDR3 consists of 19 residues. Between the trimmed V and J ends, which lost 0 bases and 0 bases, there was a span of 21 bases. The V gene's germline CDR1 is DFQATT and CDR2 SNEGSKA (reference sequence). The CDR3 region is CSARDLIRVSVGSYNEQFF. In DNA, the CDR3 is TGCAGTGCTAGAGATCTAATTCGGGTGAGCGTCGGCTCCTACAATGAGCAGTTCTTC.

This clonotype has only a few counts. The chain uses TRBV29-1 and TRBJ1-1, with D unresolved. CDR1 and CDR2 (germline): SQVTM, ANQGSEA. The CDR3 has 13 amino acids. The CDR3 reads CSGGVGGYTEAFF. The CDR3 nucleotides are TGCAGTGGCGGGGTGGGTGGATACACTGAAGCTTTCTTT.

The CDR3 spells CASSWTTYKRGSPHNEQFF. The CDR3 DNA is TGCGCCAGCAGCTGGACAACCTACAAGCGGGGGTCCCCCCACAATGAGCAGTTCTTC. The chain uses TRBV5-1 and TRBJ2-1; 8 positions agree with TRBD2. Looked up from germline, CDR1 is SGHRS and CDR2 is YFSETQ. The CDR3 consists of 19 residues. V lost 3 bases and J lost 5; bases outside the gene matches: 19.